The sequence of this TCR beta chain was determined in a study of blood T cell repertoires in COVID-19 (dated by TCRdb to 2018 to 2021). Describing the broader study: Samples covering the acute and convalescent phases of COVID-19 were provided by collaborators in the United States, Italy and Spain. The material from the prospective study consisted of cDNA or gDNA derived from T cells, B-cell-depleted T cells, or PBMCs. Subjects who had been exposed to COVID-19, were actively infected with it, or had recovered from it provided the deeply sampled blood TCRbeta repertoires that made up the dataset. The repertoires were released in a freely available public database meant as a resource for research on the immune response to SARS-CoV-2. Samples came from the ongoing ImmuneRACE study (first 160 participants) plus 1,254 subjects from 6 global collaborators. The sample metadata nearly always contained a de-identified subject ID, COVID-19 status, age in years and sex. Where available, HLA class I and class II types were obtained from metadata supplied by the sample provider rather than from assay-based typing.

TCRbeta CDR3 regions were amplified from genomic DNA by means of the immunoSEQ Assay, a bias-controlled multiplex PCR. The study's own analysis went as follows. Nucleated cell counts per sample were estimated from amplification of reference gene primers within the assay. Sequence reads were collapsed and filtered to measure the absolute abundance of every unique TCRbeta CDR3 rearrangement. For each sample, productive Simpson clonality was calculated as the square root of Simpson's diversity index across productive rearrangements. The table was pulled from immuneACCESS by TCRdb, which kept in-frame rearrangements only. Such tables lose some clones; where checked, under half of the loss comes from unresolved V genes, and the rest has no known cause. That table supplies the V and J calls and clone size; D and trimming were determined from the DNA. This sample holds fewer than 450,000 clones; less than 95% were observed only once. Approximately 0.65% of the sample is taken by the ten largest.

The research as a whole found: How much clinical and demographic metadata was included differed by source and by participant, and the metadata was provided uncurated.

About this clone: Its specific antigen is unknown. The input lacks base qualities; no much larger clone sits a single base away.

V is reduced by 7 bases and J by 5 bases, leaving a spacing of 8 bases between them. CDR3 length: 11 amino acids, cysteine to phenylalanine. Only the CDR3 DNA stays, 33 bases, in frame from base 1. CDR1 and CDR2, per the germline V gene (reference sequence), are DFQATT and SNEGSKA. Participants in the prospective study were aged roughly 18 to 100 years, lived in 20 to 30 United States geographic areas, and enrolled through a virtual design. To assign participants to cohorts, the prospective study relied on clinical history that participants themselves reported in a screening survey and a study questionnaire. Recovered participants in ImmuneRACE Cohort 3 were defined as having two consecutive negative NP/OP PCR tests, clearance from a healthcare professional, or resolution of symptoms. Mobile phlebotomists in the prospective study collected whole blood, serum and a nasopharyngeal or oropharyngeal swab from every participant. Prospective study participants could optionally give additional blood draws and questionnaires over an approximately 2-month period. Prospective study blood samples were shipped either frozen or at room temperature before DNA extraction.

Material: PBMCs or T cells enriched from blood (not recorded which). The clonotype was recovered from a man younger than 30 who had recovered from COVID-19. This sequence uses TRBV20-1 and TRBJ1-4, with no confidently assigned D gene. CDR3 protein: CSGHQNEKLFF. The bases are TGCAGTGGACACCAAAATGAAAAACTGTTTTTT.